Below, 8 T cell receptor beta chains from the same sample are listed, as sequenced in a study of immune evolution from preneoplasia to lung adenocarcinoma. Some clones are missing from TCRdb's copy, which holds only in-frame ones; the method was immunoSEQ multiplex PCR. The table includes 9,500 to 11,000 clones, 75% to 85% detected once. Sequencing was carried out using FFPE minimally invasive lung adenocarcinoma tissue. These receptors all stem from a person aged 70 to 85 with lung adenocarcinoma.

CDR3 protein: CASSQVIPNNEKLFF. The DNA of the CDR3 is TGCGCCAGCAGCCAAGTCATCCCGAACAATGAAAAACTGTTTTTT. The chain is built from TRBV4-1 and TRBJ1-4; D call uncertain. The ends were cut back, 1 base at V and 5 bases at J, with 11 bases in the middle. Germline loops: CDR1 MGHRA, CDR2 YSYEKL. The CDR3 is made up of 15 amino acids.

This chain joins TRBV9 and TRBJ2-6; no clear D gene. CDR1 and CDR2 from the germline V gene are SGDLS and YYNGEE. Deletions cut 0 bases from V and 0 bases from J, with 10 bases between. There are 17 residues in the CDR3. The CDR3 region has the DNA TGTGCCAGCAGCGTAGCCCTTCCGGGCTCTGGGGCCAACGTCCTGACTTTC. Translated, it gives CASSVALPGSGANVLTF.

The chain combines TRBV29-1 with TRBJ2-7, with 12 bases identical to TRBD1. Trimming removed 5 bases from V and 7 bases from J; junction bases left unmatched: 15. There are 16 residues in the CDR3. Per germline, CDR1 SQVTM and CDR2 ANQGSEA. Written as DNA, the CDR3 is TGCAGCGTTATTCCCGGTTCGGGACAGGGGGCGTCAGAGCAGTACTTC. It yields the protein CSVIPGSGQGASEQYF.

The V and J genes are TRBV11-2 and TRBJ2-7; TRBD1 is a possible D gene (7 bases). In germline, CDR1 is SGHAT, CDR2 FQNNGV. The CDR3 covers 16 residues. With 3 bases removed from V and 3 bases from J, the gap between germline ends came to 18 bases. The CDR3 loop reads CASSFVFGTAGYEQYF. The CDR3, as DNA: TGTGCCAGCAGCTTTGTTTTTGGGACAGCGGGCTACGAGCAGTACTTC.

CDR3 coding DNA: TGTGCCAGCAGCTTAGGCGGCGGGGGGGCCTCGTTAGATACGCAGTATTTT. Its protein product is CASSLGGGGASLDTQYF. The J gene is TRBJ2-3, the V gene TRBV7-2, with 9 bases aligning to TRBD2. Germline V gene data show CDR1 as SGHTA and CDR2 as FQGNSA. The ends lost 1 base at V and 5 bases at J; junction bases unmatched: 10. The CDR3 is made up of 17 amino acids.

CDR3 region: CASSFTVMNTEAFF. CDR3 nucleotide sequence: TGTGCCAGCAGCTTTACAGTAATGAACACTGAAGCTTTCTTT. V is TRBV5-5 and J is TRBJ1-1; D unclear. This CDR3 spans 14 amino acids. Germline CDR1 reads SGHKS; CDR2 reads YYEKEE (reference sequence). V was shortened by 2 bases and J by 0 bases, with 8 bases between the two germline ends.

The chain has TRBV4-2 and TRBJ1-1; no firm D call. Trimming shortened V by 4 bases and J by 7 bases, and 16 bases separated the two germline ends. Germline loops: CDR1 LGHNA, CDR2 YNFKEQ. The CDR3 is 14 amino acids. The CDR3 loop is CASSPPGRFLEAFF. CDR3 coding DNA: TGTGCCAGCAGCCCCCCAGGCAGGTTTCTTGAAGCTTTCTTT.

V gene TRBV7-8 combines with J gene TRBJ2-1; 8 nucleotides line up with TRBD2. The CDR3 has 16 residues. Germline lookup yields CDR1 SGHVS and CDR2 FQNEAQ. With 5 bases clipped from V and 3 bases from J, the junction kept 9 bases outside the gene matches. The CDR3, as DNA: TGTGCCAGCAGCCCCCGGGGGGGGTGGGACTACAATGAGCAGTTCTTC. Translating it yields CASSPRGGWDYNEQFF.